These 27 T cell receptor beta chains were all obtained from the same sample, sequenced in a study of blood T cell repertoires in COVID-19. Sequencing used immunoSEQ multiplex PCR; TCRdb keeps in-frame clones, though not all of them. The sample holds 310,000 or so clones, about 86% seen once. Sequencing used peripheral blood. Receptors originate from a woman aged 45-65 years with acute or convalescent COVID-19.

This clone showed up just a few times. V gene TRBV7-6 combines with J gene TRBJ2-7; TRBD1 might be the D (6 bases). Per the germline V gene, CDR1 is SGHVS and CDR2 is FNYEAQ. V was clipped by 0 bases and J by 4 bases, with 7 bases between them. This CDR3 comprises 13 residues. Here the CDR3 reads CASSLARGYEQYV. The CDR3 bases are TGTGCCAGCAGCTTAGCCAGGGGTTACGAGCAGTACGTC.

The chain carries TRBV6-5 and TRBJ1-4, with D possibly TRBD1 on 6 matching bases. Trimming shortened V by 6 bases and J by 11 bases, and 10 bases separated the two germline ends. The germline V gene encodes CDR1 MNHEY and CDR2 SVGAGI. The CDR3 is 11 residues long. CDR3 DNA sequence: TGTGCCAGCAGGGTACAGGGTAAACTGTTTTTT. This translates into CASRVQGKLFF.

The chain employs TRBV5-4 and TRBJ1-1, with TRBD1 matching 8 bases. Looked up from germline, CDR1 is SGHNT and CDR2 is YYREEE (reference sequence). With V trimmed by 4 bases and J by 4 bases, 3 bases remained unmatched. This CDR3 has 13 amino acids. The CDR3 loop is CASSARGPTEAFF. The CDR3 DNA sequence: TGTGCCAGCAGCGCCAGGGGGCCCACTGAAGCTTTCTTT.

This clone appeared a single time. V gene TRBV2 combines with J gene TRBJ2-7, with 8 bases that match TRBD1. CDR1 and CDR2 from the germline V gene are SNHLY and FYNNEI. The CDR3 loop spans 14 amino acids. Germline trimming cut 6 bases from V and 4 bases from J; bases unmatched to any gene: 8. The CDR3 sequence: CASRTGDRWYEQYV. The CDR3 nucleotides are TGTGCCAGCAGGACAGGGGATCGGTGGTACGAGCAGTACGTC.

This clone has just one count. The chain employs TRBV7-9 and TRBJ2-7; tentative D call: TRBD2 (5 bases). Germline assignment: CDR1 SEHNR and CDR2 FQNEAQ (reference sequence). The CDR3 has 18 residues. V lost 5 bases, J lost 4 bases, and 27 bases lay in between. This chain's CDR3 is CASSPSRLGVRSEYEQYF. Here the CDR3 DNA reads TGTGCCAGCAGCCCATCTCGGCTCGGGGTGAGGTCGGAGTACGAGCAGTACTTC.

The chain uses TRBV4-1 and TRBJ2-5; D may be TRBD2 (7 bases). Germline V gene data show CDR1 as MGHRA and CDR2 as YSYEKL. V lost 4 bases and J lost 4, with 13 bases in between. The CDR3 has 14 amino acids. CDR3: CASSPQGLRETQYF. In DNA form, the CDR3 reads TGCGCCAGCAGCCCACAGGGACTACGAGAGACCCAGTACTTC.

The chain recombines TRBV5-4 with TRBJ2-2, with TRBD2 matching 12 bases. This CDR3 contains 16 residues. Germline V gene sequence: CDR1 SGHNT, CDR2 YYREEE (reference sequence). V lost 4 bases to trimming and J lost 5 bases; unmatched junction nucleotides: 6. In DNA, the CDR3 is TGTGCCAGCAGCCCGTCGACTAGCGGGGGAACCGGGGAGCTGTTTTTT. This codes for CASSPSTSGGTGELFF.

V and J are TRBV12-5 and TRBJ1-1, with TRBD1 matching 8 bases. This CDR3 comprises 14 residues. Germline CDR1 LGHNT, CDR2 FRNRAP. After removal of 3 bases from V and 5 bases from J, the junction contained 5 bases not matched to a gene. CDR3 coding DNA: TGTGCTAGTGGTTTTGGGACAGGACAAACTGAAGCTTTCTTT. As protein: CASGFGTGQTEAFF. The variable domain in full, with the rest retrieved from reference TRBV12-5 and TRBJ1-1, is DARVTQTPRHKVTEMGQEVTMRCQPILGHNTVFWYRQTMMQGLELLAYFRNRAPLDDSGMPKDRFSAEMPDATLATLKIQPSEPRDSAVYFCASGFGTGQTEAFFGQGTRLTVV.

For this clone: Other DNA sequences from this sample encode an identical CDR3 as well. The chain recombines TRBV5-1 with TRBJ1-1, with unresolved D. The CDR3 runs 14 residues. Germline-derived CDR1 and CDR2 are SGHRS and YFSETQ. V was trimmed by 0 bases and J by 0 bases, leaving 6 bases between them. CDR3 in DNA: TGCGCCAGCAGCTTGGGCACAGTGAACACTGAAGCTTTCTTT. Translating it yields CASSLGTVNTEAFF.

This clone was detected once. The rearrangement uses TRBV6-2 or TRBV6-3 and TRBJ2-5; 10 bases agree with TRBD2. Germline V gene sequence: CDR1 MNHEY, CDR2 SVGEGT. The CDR3 covers 16 residues. The V segment lost 6 bases and the J segment 2 bases; nucleotides outside the gene matches: 9. The DNA for the CDR3 is TGTGCCAGCAGCCCTCGGGGTAGCGGGGGGCAAGAGACCCAGTACTTC. As protein: CASSPRGSGGQETQYF.

V is TRBV7-9 and J is TRBJ1-1, with D maybe TRBD1 (5 bases). Germline V gene sequence: CDR1 SEHNR, CDR2 FQNEAQ (reference sequence). The CDR3 spans 12 residues. V gave up 10 bases and J gave up 0 bases, with 9 bases separating them. CDR3 protein: CATQGMNTEAFF. The CDR3 bases are TGTGCCACCCAGGGCATGAACACTGAAGCTTTCTTT.

V usage is TRBV9 and J usage is TRBJ1-1; 7 positions match TRBD1. The CDR3 contains 14 residues. Trimming removed 3 bases from V and 4 bases from J; junction bases left unmatched: 6. Germline assignment: CDR1 SGDLS and CDR2 YYNGEE. This CDR3 reads CASSGTQGGTEAFF. The CDR3 DNA follows: TGTGCCAGCAGCGGGACCCAGGGGGGCACTGAAGCTTTCTTT.

The count of this clone is one. The V and J genes are TRBV5-1 and TRBJ1-4; 9 nucleotides align to TRBD1. J lost 8 bases, V lost 4 bases, and 9 bases had no gene match. The CDR3 consists of 15 residues. Germline lookup yields CDR1 SGHRS and CDR2 YFSETQ. Here the CDR3 reads CASSQSGQGREKLFF. CDR3 DNA sequence: TGCGCCAGCAGCCAATCGGGACAGGGAAGGGAAAAACTGTTTTTT.

The chain carries TRBV24-1 and TRBJ2-1; 9 bases line up with TRBD1. The CDR3 loop spans 16 amino acids. Looked up from germline, CDR1 is KGHDR and CDR2 is SFDVKD. V was clipped by 5 bases and J by 1 base; unmatched bases: 5. CDR3 loop: CATSGPGQGSYNEQFF. DNA for the CDR3: TGTGCCACCAGTGGCCCGGGACAGGGTTCCTACAATGAGCAGTTCTTC.

The chain couples TRBV4-3 to TRBJ2-2; weak D call: TRBD1 (5 bases). Deletions cut 3 bases from V and 2 bases from J, with 10 bases between. The CDR3 is 15 amino acids. Germline V gene lookup returns CDR1 LGHNA and CDR2 YSLEER. CDR3 nucleotide sequence: TGCGCCAGCAGCCAGAACAGGCAAAACACCGGGGAGCTGTTTTTT. Translation: CASSQNRQNTGELFF.

The rearrangement links TRBV18 to TRBJ1-1, with a weak D call TRBD1 (6 bases). Germline V lookup: CDR1 KGHSH, CDR2 LQKENI. Trimming took off 5 bases at V and 5 bases at J, with 15 bases between the two ends. This CDR3 is 14 amino acids long. The CDR3 spells CASSVSSGETEAFF. The CDR3, as DNA: TGTGCCAGCTCAGTAAGTTCAGGGGAAACTGAAGCTTTCTTT.

The J gene is TRBJ2-1, the V gene TRBV10-3, with a weak D call TRBD1 (6 bases). This CDR3 comprises 14 residues. The V and J ends lost 0 bases and 6 bases respectively, with 9 bases between them. CDR1 and CDR2 (germline): ENHRY, SYGVKD. The CDR3 spells CAISESPGVNEQFF. The DNA of the CDR3 is TGTGCCATCAGTGAGTCCCCAGGGGTCAATGAGCAGTTCTTC.

V and J are TRBV6-6 and TRBJ1-2; a possible D gene is TRBD1 (5 bases). Deletions cut 6 bases from V and 4 bases from J, with 18 bases between. Per the germline V gene, CDR1 is MNHNY and CDR2 is SVGAGI (reference sequence). The CDR3 sequence is 15 residues long. DNA for the CDR3: TGTGCCAGCAGAACCATACGGGACTCGGGCTATGGCTACACCTTC. Its translation is CASRTIRDSGYGYTF.

A few counts support this clone. The chain links TRBV30 to TRBJ1-6; 8 bases map to TRBD1. Germline CDR1 is GTSNPN and CDR2 is SVGIG (reference sequence). The ends lost 1 base at V and 7 bases at J; junction bases unmatched: 6. This CDR3 has 15 residues. The CDR3 here is CAWSGPGQGNSPLHF. CDR3 DNA: TGTGCCTGGAGTGGACCTGGACAGGGAAATTCACCCCTCCACTTT. Together with reference TRBV30 and TRBJ1-6, the CDR3 gives the full variable domain: SQTIHQWPATLVQPVGSPLSLECTVEGTSNPNLYWYRQAAGRGLQLLFYSVGIGQISSEVPQNLSASRPQDRQFILSSKKLLLSDSGFYLCAWSGPGQGNSPLHFGNGTRLTVT.

This chain links TRBV30 with TRBJ2-1, with TRBD1 identical over 9 bases. Germline lookup yields CDR1 GTSNPN and CDR2 SVGIG (reference sequence). This CDR3 region has 14 residues. V trimming: 5 bases; J trimming: 5 bases; junction bases outside the gene matches: 7. The CDR3 protein is CAWLGQGRDNEQFF. Here the CDR3 DNA reads TGTGCCTGGTTGGGACAGGGTCGTGACAATGAGCAGTTCTTC.

The chain recombines TRBV2 with TRBJ1-2; D is unclear. The CDR3 sequence is 15 residues long. Trimming stripped 4 bases from V and 5 bases from J, with 17 bases between. CDR1 is SNHLY and CDR2 is FYNNEI in the germline V gene. CDR3 in DNA: TGTGCCAGCAGTGTGAGGCGGGGTAGTAGTTATGGCTACACCTTC. It specifies CASSVRRGSSYGYTF.

This chain joins TRBV19 and TRBJ2-1; perhaps TRBD1 as D (5 bases). CDR1 is LNHDA and CDR2 is SQIVND in the germline V gene (reference sequence). The CDR3 consists of 14 residues. Between the trimmed V and J ends, which lost 1 base and 6 bases, there was a span of 10 bases. CDR3 coding DNA: TGTGCCAGTAGTATAGGGGGCGGATCCAATGAGCAGTTCTTC. This codes for CASSIGGGSNEQFF.

This chain links TRBV7-2 with TRBJ1-2; TRBD1 agrees at 7 bases. The CDR3 spans 13 residues. The ends lost 6 bases at V and 4 bases at J; junction bases unmatched: 5. CDR1 SGHTA and CDR2 FQGNSA come from the germline V gene. In nucleotides, the CDR3 is TGTGCCAGCAGATCGGGACAGTTCTATGGCTACACCTTC. Protein sequence: CASRSGQFYGYTF.

The chain has TRBV5-1 and TRBJ1-1; no clear D gene. Germline assignment: CDR1 SGHRS and CDR2 YFSETQ. This CDR3 spans 13 amino acids. V dropped 4 bases and J dropped 3 bases, with 10 bases sitting between them. The CDR3 DNA follows: TGCGCCAGCAGCGCGGGCGTGGACACTGAAGCTTTCTTT. This codes for CASSAGVDTEAFF.

V is TRBV11-3 and J is TRBJ2-4, with TRBD1 matching 9 bases. Germline V gene lookup returns CDR1 SGHNT and CDR2 YENEEA. The V segment lost 3 bases and the J segment 10 bases; nucleotides outside the gene matches: 7. There are 14 residues in the CDR3. The CDR3 reads CASSLTGQGGIQYF. In DNA form, the CDR3 reads TGTGCCAGCAGCTTGACGGGACAGGGTGGAATTCAGTACTTC.

V is TRBV7-2 and J is TRBJ2-1; the D gene is possibly TRBD2 (7 bases). The CDR3 is 15 residues long. Trimming pared 0 bases from V and 4 bases from J, leaving 10 bases between. The germline V gene encodes CDR1 SGHTA and CDR2 FQGNSA. CDR3 sequence reads: CASSLAGGLYNEQFF. The CDR3 region has the DNA TGTGCCAGCAGCTTAGCGGGGGGGCTATACAATGAGCAGTTCTTC.

Comment on this clone: At the DNA level, this CDR3 is encoded by other sequences in the same sample as well. V is TRBV5-1 and J is TRBJ1-1; TRBD1 might be the D (5 bases). In germline, CDR1 is SGHRS, CDR2 YFSETQ. The CDR3 is 13 residues long. V was clipped by 3 bases and J by 1 base, with 7 bases between them. The CDR3 region has the DNA TGCGCCAGCAGCTGGAGGGGGAACACTGAAGCTTTCTTT. Translation gives CASSWRGNTEAFF. Full variable domain (remainder filled in from reference TRBV5-1 and TRBJ1-1): KAGVTQTPRYLIKTRGQQVTLSCSPISGHRSVSWYQQTPGQGLQFLFEYFSETQRNKGNFPGRFSGRQFSNSRSEMNVSTLELGDSALYLCASSWRGNTEAFFGQGTRLTVV.